Listed below are T cell receptor beta chains from one sample, sequenced in a study of T cells after yellow fever vaccination. Each CDR3 protein gets one entry after TCRdb re-called the 5' RACE reads with MiXCR. The sample consists of around 340,000 distinct CDR3 sequences, under 15% of them appearing once. The material sequenced was CD4+ T cells sorted from PBMCs, taken 15 days after the yellow fever booster vaccination. These receptor sequences come from a man aged 18 to 30 who received the YFV17D yellow fever vaccine. The CDR3 runs from the conserved cysteine through the conserved F or W. D genes are given only for firm matches. Clone size is given for some rows only: seen once, a few or many times, or a class if the clone is expanded.

J: TRBJ1-2; length: 12; V: TRBV28; size: few; D: -; CDR3: CASGNRDYGYTF; DNA: TGTGCCAGCGGAAATAGGGACTATGGCTACACCTTC
J: TRBJ2-5; length: 17; V: TRBV5-1; size: -; D: TRBD1; CDR3: CASSAGTGGWSSETQYF; DNA: TGCGCCAGCAGCGCCGGGACAGGGGGCTGGTCCTCAGAGACCCAGTACTTC
J: TRBJ1-5; length: 13; V: TRBV6-6; size: once; D: -; CDR3: CASGVGGYQPQHF; DNA: TGTGCCAGCGGAGTGGGGGGGTACCAGCCCCAGCATTTT
J: TRBJ1-5; length: 15; V: TRBV7-6; size: few; D: TRBD1; CDR3: CASSLDRGFIQPQHF; DNA: TGTGCCAGCAGCTTAGACAGGGGGTTCATTCAGCCCCAGCATTTT
J: TRBJ2-1; length: 14; V: TRBV28; size: -; D: TRBD2; CDR3: CASRASGGVGEQFF; DNA: TGTGCCAGCAGGGCTAGCGGGGGGGTCGGAGAGCAGTTCTTC
J: TRBJ2-3; length: 16; V: TRBV5-1; size: -; D: TRBD2; CDR3: CASSLSDSGVAYTQYF; DNA: TGCGCCAGCAGCTTGTCCGATAGCGGGGTCGCATATACGCAGTATTTT
J: TRBJ2-3; length: 15; V: TRBV20-1; size: -; D: -; CDR3: CSARGRGRGTDTQYF; DNA: TGCAGTGCTAGAGGAAGGGGTCGAGGCACAGATACGCAGTATTTT
J: TRBJ2-1; length: 15; V: TRBV20-1; size: few; D: TRBD2; CDR3: CSASGLAGFYNEQFF; DNA: TGCAGTGCTAGTGGACTAGCGGGGTTCTACAATGAGCAGTTCTTC
J: TRBJ2-1; length: 16; V: TRBV9; size: -; D: TRBD2; CDR3: CASSPWTSGSHNEQFF; DNA: TGTGCCAGCAGCCCCTGGACTAGCGGGAGCCACAATGAGCAGTTCTTC
J: TRBJ2-1; length: 11; V: TRBV12-3/TRBV12-4; size: few; D: -; CDR3: CASSSSLEQFF; DNA: TGTGCCAGTAGCTCTAGCCTTGAGCAGTTCTTC
J: TRBJ2-5; length: 15; V: TRBV7-7; size: -; D: -; CDR3: CASSRGHQGEETQYF; DNA: TGTGCTAGCAGCAGGGGCCATCAAGGCGAAGAGACCCAGTACTTC
J: TRBJ2-2; length: 16; V: TRBV5-1; size: few; D: TRBD2; CDR3: CASSLVAGANTGELFF; DNA: TGCGCCAGCAGCTTGGTAGCGGGGGCTAACACCGGGGAGCTGTTTTTT
J: TRBJ2-6; length: 14; V: TRBV20-1; size: few; D: -; CDR3: CSAPNRAGANVLTF; DNA: TGCAGTGCTCCAAACCGGGCTGGGGCCAACGTCCTGACTTTC
J: TRBJ2-3; length: 16; V: TRBV9; size: once; D: TRBD2; CDR3: CASSARIAGGKDTQYF; DNA: TGTGCCAGCAGCGCCCGAATCGCGGGGGGCAAGGATACGCAGTATTTT
J: TRBJ2-1; length: 12; V: TRBV20-1; size: -; D: -; CDR3: CSARPGYNEQFF; DNA: TGCAGTGCTAGACCCGGTTACAATGAGCAGTTCTTC
J: TRBJ2-5; length: 16; V: TRBV25-1; size: -; D: -; CDR3: CASSERPGLRQETQYF; DNA: TGTGCCAGCAGTGAGCGCCCGGGACTCCGCCAAGAGACCCAGTACTTC
J: TRBJ1-6; length: 14; V: TRBV11-2; size: few; D: -; CDR3: CASSFAGANSPLHF; DNA: TGTGCCAGCAGCTTTGCCGGAGCTAATTCACCCCTCCACTTT
J: TRBJ1-2; length: 15; V: TRBV5-1; size: few; D: -; CDR3: CASSFHGSANYGYTF; DNA: TGCGCCAGCAGCTTTCACGGCAGCGCTAACTATGGCTACACCTTC
J: TRBJ1-5; length: 16; V: TRBV23-1; size: -; D: -; CDR3: CASSQSVRLSNQPQHF; DNA: TGCGCCAGCAGTCAATCTGTCCGACTGTCCAATCAGCCCCAGCATTTT
J: TRBJ2-1; length: 12; V: TRBV10-3; size: -; D: -; CDR3: CAISDYYNEQFF; DNA: TGTGCCATCAGTGATTACTACAATGAGCAGTTCTTC
J: TRBJ2-3; length: 16; V: TRBV7-2; size: many; D: TRBD2; CDR3: CASSLVSGGGADTQYF; DNA: TGTGCCAGCAGCTTAGTTAGCGGGGGGGGCGCAGATACGCAGTATTTT
J: TRBJ2-1; length: 13; V: TRBV5-1; size: many; D: TRBD2; CDR3: CASRPGLADEQFF; DNA: TGCGCCAGCAGACCGGGACTAGCGGATGAGCAGTTCTTC
J: TRBJ2-1; length: 15; V: TRBV9; size: -; D: -; CDR3: CASSVGGSLYNEQFF; DNA: TGTGCCAGCAGCGTTGGCGGCAGCCTATACAATGAGCAGTTCTTC
J: TRBJ2-3; length: 14; V: TRBV29-1; size: few; D: TRBD2; CDR3: CSVGLASDTDTQYF; DNA: TGCAGCGTCGGACTAGCCTCAGACACAGATACGCAGTATTTT
J: TRBJ1-6; length: 15; V: TRBV7-2; size: -; D: TRBD1; CDR3: CASSLEDRANSPLHF; DNA: TGTGCCAGCAGCTTGGAAGACAGGGCTAATTCACCCCTCCACTTT
J: TRBJ1-2; length: 13; V: TRBV5-1; size: few; D: -; CDR3: CASSYEGDYGYTF; DNA: TGCGCCAGCAGCTATGAGGGTGACTATGGCTACACCTTC
J: TRBJ2-7; length: 15; V: TRBV12-3/TRBV12-4; size: few; D: -; CDR3: CASRYEGRSSYEQYF; DNA: TGTGCCAGCAGATACGAGGGACGTAGCTCCTACGAGCAGTACTTC
J: TRBJ1-2; length: 22; V: TRBV27; size: -; D: TRBD1; CDR3: CASSLFPPLQQTGGKREYGYTF; DNA: TGTGCCAGCAGTTTATTTCCCCCCCTACAACAAACAGGGGGCAAACGGGAATATGGCTACACCTTC
J: TRBJ1-6; length: 13; V: TRBV12-3/TRBV12-4; size: -; D: -; CDR3: CASTPQGLGPLHF; DNA: TGTGCCAGCACCCCCCAGGGTTTAGGACCCCTCCACTTT
J: TRBJ2-7; length: 12; V: TRBV7-9; size: many; D: -; CDR3: CASGTFSYEQYF; DNA: TGTGCCTCCGGGACATTCTCCTACGAGCAGTACTTC
J: TRBJ2-7; length: 15; V: TRBV5-1; size: few; D: TRBD1; CDR3: CASSLGQARAYEQYF; DNA: TGCGCCAGCAGCTTAGGACAGGCCCGAGCCTACGAGCAGTACTTC
J: TRBJ2-4; length: 15; V: TRBV7-2; size: few; D: -; CDR3: CASSLHQGAKNIQYF; DNA: TGTGCCAGCAGCTTACATCAGGGGGCCAAAAACATTCAGTACTTC
J: TRBJ1-4; length: 14; V: TRBV29-1; size: many; D: -; CDR3: CSVEGSSVHEKLFF; DNA: TGCAGCGTTGAAGGGTCGTCAGTCCATGAAAAACTGTTTTTT
J: TRBJ2-2; length: 15; V: TRBV4-3; size: few; D: -; CDR3: CASSQDALLWGELFF; DNA: TGCGCCAGCAGCCAAGATGCCTTATTGTGGGGGGAGCTGTTTTTT
J: TRBJ2-7; length: 15; V: TRBV7-8; size: few; D: -; CDR3: CASGNRRGGTYEQYF; DNA: TGTGCCAGCGGAAACCGAAGGGGCGGCACCTACGAGCAGTACTTC
J: TRBJ2-2; length: 16; V: TRBV7-2; size: -; D: TRBD2; CDR3: CASRLAGGQGTGELFF; DNA: TGTGCCAGCAGGCTAGCGGGGGGGCAGGGCACCGGGGAGCTGTTTTTT
J: TRBJ1-2; length: 15; V: TRBV28; size: once; D: -; CDR3: CASSSGVLSPYGYTF; DNA: TGTGCCAGCAGCTCAGGGGTCCTCTCACCTTATGGCTACACCTTC
J: TRBJ1-6; length: 14; V: TRBV7-3; size: few; D: -; CDR3: CASSLSRAGSPLHF; DNA: TGTGCCAGCAGCTTATCCAGGGCTGGATCACCCCTCCACTTT
J: TRBJ1-3; length: 14; V: TRBV29-1; size: -; D: -; CDR3: CSVAETYSGNTIYF; DNA: TGCAGCGTTGCAGAGACCTACTCTGGAAACACCATATATTTT
J: TRBJ2-6; length: 15; V: TRBV5-1; size: -; D: TRBD1; CDR3: CASSEGAQGANVLTF; DNA: TGTGCCAGCAGCGAGGGGGCGCAGGGGGCCAACGTCCTGACTTTC
J: TRBJ2-7; length: 21; V: TRBV6-5; size: -; D: -; CDR3: CASSYSDATLDPKRYSYEQYF; DNA: TGTGCCAGCAGTTACTCTGATGCTACTCTTGACCCAAAACGATACTCCTACGAGCAGTACTTC
J: TRBJ1-1; length: 13; V: TRBV4-3; size: -; D: -; CDR3: CASSQEGGFGAFF; DNA: TGCGCCAGCAGCCAAGAAGGCGGGTTTGGGGCTTTCTTT